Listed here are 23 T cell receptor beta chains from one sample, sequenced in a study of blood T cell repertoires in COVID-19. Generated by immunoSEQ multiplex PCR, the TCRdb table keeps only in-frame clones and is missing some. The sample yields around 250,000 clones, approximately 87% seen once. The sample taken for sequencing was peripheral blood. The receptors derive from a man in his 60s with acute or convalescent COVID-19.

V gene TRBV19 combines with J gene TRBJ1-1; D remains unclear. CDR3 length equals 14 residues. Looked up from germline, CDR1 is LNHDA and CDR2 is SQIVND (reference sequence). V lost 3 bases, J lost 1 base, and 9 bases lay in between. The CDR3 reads CASSIHRGNTEAFF. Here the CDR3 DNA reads TGTGCCAGTAGTATCCACCGGGGGAACACTGAAGCTTTCTTT.

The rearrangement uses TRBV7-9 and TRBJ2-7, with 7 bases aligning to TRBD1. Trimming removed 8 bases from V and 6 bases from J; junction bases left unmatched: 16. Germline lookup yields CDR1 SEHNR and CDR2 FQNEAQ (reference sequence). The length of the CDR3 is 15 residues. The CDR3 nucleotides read TGTGCCAGCGACTCCCGGGACAGAGCTTACGGCGAGCAGTACTTC. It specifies CASDSRDRAYGEQYF.

CDR3 sequence (DNA): TGTGCCAGCAGCTTGGGACTAGCGGGAAATGAGCAGTTCTTC. This codes for CASSLGLAGNEQFF. The gene calls are TRBV7-2 and TRBJ2-1; TRBD2 agrees at 13 bases. The CDR3 is 14 amino acids. V lost 3 bases, J lost 7 bases, and 0 bases stayed unmatched. Germline V gene lookup returns CDR1 SGHTA and CDR2 FQGNSA. The whole variable domain, remainder taken from reference TRBV7-2 and TRBJ2-1, is GAGVSQSPSNKVTEKGKDVELRCDPISGHTALYWYRQSLGQGLEFLIYFQGNSAPDKSGLPSDRFSAERTGGSVSTLTIQRTQQEDSAVYLCASSLGLAGNEQFFGPGTRLTVL.

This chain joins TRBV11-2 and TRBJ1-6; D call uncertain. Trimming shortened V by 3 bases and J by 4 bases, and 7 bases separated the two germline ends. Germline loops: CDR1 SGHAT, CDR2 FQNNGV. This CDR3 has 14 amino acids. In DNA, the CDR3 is TGTGCCAGCAGCTTTTCAGATTATAATTCACCCCTCCACTTT. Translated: CASSFSDYNSPLHF.

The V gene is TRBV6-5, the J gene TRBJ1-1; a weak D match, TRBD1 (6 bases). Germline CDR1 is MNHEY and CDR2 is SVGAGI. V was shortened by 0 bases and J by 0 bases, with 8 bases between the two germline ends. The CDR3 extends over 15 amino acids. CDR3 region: CASSYSPGVNTEAFF. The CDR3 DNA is TGTGCCAGCAGTTACTCACCAGGGGTGAACACTGAAGCTTTCTTT.

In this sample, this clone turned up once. CDR3 sequence: CNQGTEAFF. The CDR3, as DNA: TGTAATCAGGGCACTGAAGCTTTCTTT. V is TRBV28 and J is TRBJ1-1; maybe TRBD1 (5 bases). The CDR3 totals 9 residues. Per the germline V gene, CDR1 is MDHEN and CDR2 is SYDVKM.

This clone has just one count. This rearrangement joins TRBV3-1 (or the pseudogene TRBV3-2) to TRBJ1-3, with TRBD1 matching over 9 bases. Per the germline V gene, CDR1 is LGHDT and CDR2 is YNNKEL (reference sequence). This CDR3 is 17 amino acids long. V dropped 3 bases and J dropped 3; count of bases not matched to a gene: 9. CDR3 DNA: TGTGCCAGCAGCCAGGGGACAGGGAGTGGCGTTGGAAACACCATATATTTT. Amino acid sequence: CASSQGTGSGVGNTIYF.

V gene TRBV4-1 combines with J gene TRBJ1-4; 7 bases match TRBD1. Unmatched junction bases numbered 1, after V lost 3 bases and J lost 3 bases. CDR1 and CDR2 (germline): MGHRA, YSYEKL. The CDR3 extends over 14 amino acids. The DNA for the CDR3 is TGCGCCAGCAGCCACACAGGGGCTAATGAAAAACTGTTTTTT. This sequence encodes CASSHTGANEKLFF.

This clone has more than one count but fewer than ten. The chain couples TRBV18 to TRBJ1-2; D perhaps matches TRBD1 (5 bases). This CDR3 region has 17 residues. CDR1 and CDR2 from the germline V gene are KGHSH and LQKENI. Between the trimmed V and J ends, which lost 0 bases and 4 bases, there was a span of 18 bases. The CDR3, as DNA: TGTGCCAGCTCACCACCACCCGGGGGTCCGGGGACCTATGGCTACACCTTC. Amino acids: CASSPPPGGPGTYGYTF.

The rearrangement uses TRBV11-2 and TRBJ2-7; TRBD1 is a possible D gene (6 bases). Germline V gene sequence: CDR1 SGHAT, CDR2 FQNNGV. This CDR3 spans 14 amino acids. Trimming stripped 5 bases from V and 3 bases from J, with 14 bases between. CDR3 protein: CASSPTWDNYEQYF. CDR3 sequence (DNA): TGTGCCAGCAGCCCGACTTGGGACAACTACGAGCAGTACTTC.

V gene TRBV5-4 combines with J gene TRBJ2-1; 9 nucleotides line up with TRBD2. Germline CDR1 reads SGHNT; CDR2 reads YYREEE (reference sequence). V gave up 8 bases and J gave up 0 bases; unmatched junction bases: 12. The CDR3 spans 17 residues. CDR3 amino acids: CASSTEGLASSYNEQFF. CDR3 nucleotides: TGTGCCAGTAGCACTGAAGGACTAGCGAGCTCCTACAATGAGCAGTTCTTC.

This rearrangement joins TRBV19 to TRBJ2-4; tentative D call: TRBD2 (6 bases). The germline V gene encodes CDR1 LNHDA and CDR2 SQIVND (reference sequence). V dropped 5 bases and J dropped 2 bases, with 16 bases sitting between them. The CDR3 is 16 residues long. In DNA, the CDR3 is TGTGCCAGTAGTCCTTATGGAGGGTCTACCAAAAACATTCAGTACTTC. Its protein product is CASSPYGGSTKNIQYF.

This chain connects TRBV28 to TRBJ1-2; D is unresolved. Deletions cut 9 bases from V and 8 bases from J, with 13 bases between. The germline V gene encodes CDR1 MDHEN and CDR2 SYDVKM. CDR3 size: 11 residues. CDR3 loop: CASEGAWGYTF. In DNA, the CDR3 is TGTGCCAGTGAGGGAGCTTGGGGCTACACCTTC.

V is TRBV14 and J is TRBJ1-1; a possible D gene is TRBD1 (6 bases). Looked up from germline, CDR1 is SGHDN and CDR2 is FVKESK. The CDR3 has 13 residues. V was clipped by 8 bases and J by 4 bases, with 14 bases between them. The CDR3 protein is CASSIKQGTEAFF. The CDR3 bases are TGTGCCAGCTCCATAAAACAGGGCACTGAAGCTTTCTTT.

CDR3 DNA sequence: TGTGCCAGCAGCCCCCCAGGGTACCACAATGAGCAGTTCTTC. Its protein is CASSPPGYHNEQFF. The chain carries TRBV11-3 and TRBJ2-1; D possibly corresponds to TRBD1 (5 bases). The CDR3 contains 14 residues. Germline V CDR1 and CDR2: SGHNT, YENEEA. V was trimmed by 5 bases and J by 5 bases, leaving 13 bases between them.

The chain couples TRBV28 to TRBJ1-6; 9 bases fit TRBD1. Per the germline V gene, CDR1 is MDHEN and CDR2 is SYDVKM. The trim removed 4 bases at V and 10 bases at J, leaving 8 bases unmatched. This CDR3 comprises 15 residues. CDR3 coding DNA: TGTGCCAGCAGTTCATCGGGACAGGGATTATCACCCCTCCACTTT. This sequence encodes CASSSSGQGLSPLHF.

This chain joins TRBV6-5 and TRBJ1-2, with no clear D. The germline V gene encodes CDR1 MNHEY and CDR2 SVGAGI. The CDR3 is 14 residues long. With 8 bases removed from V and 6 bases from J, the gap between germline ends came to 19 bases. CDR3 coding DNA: TGTGCCAGCTGCCGGAGTCCGGAGCGCGATGGCTACACCTTC. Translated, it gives CASCRSPERDGYTF.

CDR3 region: CASSLSPGPGFDLYEQYF. The CDR3 DNA follows: TGTGCCAGCAGTTTATCCCCAGGTCCAGGGTTTGACCTTTACGAGCAGTACTTC. This sequence joins TRBV27 and TRBJ2-7; tentatively, D is TRBD1 (5 bases). V lost 0 bases, J lost 4 bases, and 22 bases lay in between. CDR1 and CDR2 (germline): MNHEY, SMNVEV (reference sequence). The CDR3 covers 18 residues.

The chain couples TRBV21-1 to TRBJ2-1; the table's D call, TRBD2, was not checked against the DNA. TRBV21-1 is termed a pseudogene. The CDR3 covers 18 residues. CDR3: CASSKGNSAGGSYNEQFF. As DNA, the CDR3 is TGTGCCAGCAGCAAAGGAAATTCGGCGGGAGGCAGCTACAATGAGCAGTTCTTC.

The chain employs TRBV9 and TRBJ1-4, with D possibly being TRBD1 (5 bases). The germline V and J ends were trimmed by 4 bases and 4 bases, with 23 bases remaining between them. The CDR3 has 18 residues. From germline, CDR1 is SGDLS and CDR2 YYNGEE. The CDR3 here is CASSLGASNQGLNEKLFF. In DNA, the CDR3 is TGTGCCAGCAGCCTAGGGGCTTCCAACCAGGGCCTTAATGAAAAACTGTTTTTT. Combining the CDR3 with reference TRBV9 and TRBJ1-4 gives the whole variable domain DSGVTQTPKHLITATGQRVTLRCSPRSGDLSVYWYQQSLDQGLQFLIQYYNGEERAKGNILERFSAQQFPDLHSELNLSSLELGDSALYFCASSLGASNQGLNEKLFFGSGTQLSVL.

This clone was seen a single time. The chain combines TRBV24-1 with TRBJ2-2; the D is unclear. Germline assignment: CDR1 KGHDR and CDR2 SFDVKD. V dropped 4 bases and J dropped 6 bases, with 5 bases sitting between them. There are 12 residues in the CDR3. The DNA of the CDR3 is TGTGCCACCAGTGACTATTCCGGGGAGCTGTTTTTT. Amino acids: CATSDYSGELFF.

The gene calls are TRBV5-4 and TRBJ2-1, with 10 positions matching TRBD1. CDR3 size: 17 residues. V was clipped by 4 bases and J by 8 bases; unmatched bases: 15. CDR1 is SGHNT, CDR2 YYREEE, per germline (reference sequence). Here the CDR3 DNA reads TGTGCCAGCAGCGCAAGGGGACAGGGGCCCGTTAGTCATGAGCAGTTCTTC. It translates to CASSARGQGPVSHEQFF.

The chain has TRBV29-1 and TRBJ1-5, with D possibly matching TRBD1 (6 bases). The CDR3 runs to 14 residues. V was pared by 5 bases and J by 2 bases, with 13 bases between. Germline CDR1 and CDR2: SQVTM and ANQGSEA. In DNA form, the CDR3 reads TGCAGCGTTCGAGAACAGGGTGGCAATCAGCCCCAGCATTTT. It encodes CSVREQGGNQPQHF.